This T cell receptor (beta chain) derives from a study of human T cells and chemical hapten exposure. Study information: Patients, chiefly female, had alopecia areata, totalis or universalis. Overall study results and limits: The immune response of these alopecia patients might not match healthy individuals'.

Remarks on this clonotype: Its antigen is as yet unknown.

Time point given: patch test 2, 6 weeks after DPC sensitization. The treatment was: therapeutic diphenylcyclopropenone sensitization with weekly scalp DPC. TCRdb reprocessed the RACE reads via MiXCR and lists one record per CDR3 protein. The table lists 20,000 to 30,000 distinct CDR3 sequences, 9.4% of them singletons, with about 7% in the top ten. The CDR3 consists of 13 residues. V was pared by 7 bases and J by 8 bases, with 17 bases between. Germline V gives CDR1 SQVTM, CDR2 ANQGSEA. The rearrangement uses TRBV29-1 and TRBJ2-2, with D maybe TRBD1 (6 bases). The sample here was whole blood, taken in connection with sensitization to the hapten diphenylcyclopropenone (DPC). The sequence was obtained from a man aged 25-40 years with alopecia areata. Some clones in this sample may be carry-over from other donors' samples. The CDR3 region is CSARDRNGGELFF. The CDR3 DNA follows: TGCAGCGCCAGAGACAGGAACGGGGGGGAGCTGTTTTTT.